Below are 13 T cell receptor beta chains sequenced from a single sample in a study of regulatory T cells in long-lasting Graves disease. Time point here: newly diagnosed GD, antithyroid drugs for less than 3 months. RNA extracted from PBMCs served as the sequencing template. iRepertoire HTBI primers and Arm-PCR of CDR3 regions built TCR beta libraries. TCRdb re-called the multiplex PCR reads with MiXCR, one entry per CDR3 protein. Of about 500,000 distinct CDR3 sequences in the sample, about 16% were seen once. These records were also assigned to another study, of T cells in Graves' hyperthyroidism and ophthalmopathy.

This material consisted of peripheral blood mononuclear cells (PBMCs), taken at new diagnosis, from a patient treated with antithyroid drugs. Receptor source: a man in his forties with Graves disease.

For this clonotype: With a much larger clone just one base away, this may be a read error. V and J are TRBV20-1 and TRBJ1-4; D unresolved. Trimming removed 5 bases from V and 7 bases from J, with 14 bases in between. This CDR3 has 13 residues. Germline loops: CDR1 DFQATT, CDR2 SNEGSKA (reference sequence). Here the CDR3 reads CSAGMGSGEKLFF. The CDR3 region has the DNA TGCAGTGCTGGAATGGGTTCGGGTGAAAAACTGTTTTTT.

This clonotype was detected only a few times. In nucleotides, the CDR3 is TGTGCCAGCAGTTCCGGGGCCCTAATCGGAAACACCATATATTTT. This gives the protein CASSSGALIGNTIYF. The V and J genes are TRBV12-3 or TRBV12-4 and TRBJ1-3; possible D gene TRBD1, 5 bases. Trimming took off 4 bases at V and 4 bases at J, with 14 bases between the two ends. There are 15 residues in the CDR3.

V gene TRBV9 combines with J gene TRBJ2-1, with 11 bases fitting TRBD1. This CDR3 has 17 residues. The trim removed 2 bases at V and 7 bases at J, leaving 11 bases unmatched. Germline V lookup: CDR1 SGDLS, CDR2 YYNGEE. Written as DNA, the CDR3 is TGTGCCAGCAGCGTGTCCGGGACAGGGGGTCTTTTAAATGAGCAGTTCTTC. Its protein is CASSVSGTGGLLNEQFF. The whole variable domain, remainder taken from reference TRBV9 and TRBJ2-1, is DSGVTQTPKHLITATGQRVTLRCSPRSGDLSVYWYQQSLDQGLQFLIQYYNGEERAKGNILERFSAQQFPDLHSELNLSSLELGDSALYFCASSVSGTGGLLNEQFFGPGTRLTVL.

The chain is built from TRBV11-3 and TRBJ2-7; TRBD1 aligns across 8 bases. The germline CDR1 and CDR2 sequences are SGHNT and YENEEA. Trimming at V came to 6 bases and at J to 0 bases, leaving 7 bases not matched to a gene. The length of the CDR3 is 15 residues. CDR3 DNA: TGTGCCAGCAGTGAAAACGACAGGGGCTCCTACGAGCAGTACTTC. Translating gives CASSENDRGSYEQYF.

This clonotype has more than one count but fewer than ten. At one boundary the junction diverges from the germline segment, which might be a read error. CDR3 DNA: TGTGCCACCCGCACAGATACGCGGTATTTT. Translated, it gives CATRTDTRYF. The chain uses TRBV7-2 and TRBJ2-3; D gene ambiguous. Germline V gene data show CDR1 as SGHTA and CDR2 as FQGNSA. The CDR3 runs 10 residues.

This clonotype was recorded many times. The chain carries TRBV2 and TRBJ2-3; possibly TRBD1 or TRBD2 for D (6 bases each). The J call is in doubt because the DNA end fits TRBJ2-7 better. Germline CDR1 is SNHLY and CDR2 is FYNNEI. CDR3 size: 14 residues. In DNA, the CDR3 is TGTGCCAGCAGTCCTTCTAGGGGGGCTAAGGAGCAGTACTTC. It codes for CASSPSRGAKEQYF.

This clonotype has a count of ten or more. The genes are TRBV2 and TRBJ2-3; TRBD2 agrees at 10 bases. This CDR3 spans 15 amino acids. Germline V gene sequence: CDR1 SNHLY, CDR2 FYNNEI. The CDR3 reads CKLIRGLAGVDTQYF. The CDR3 region has the DNA TGTAAACTCATCCGAGGGCTAGCGGGAGTAGATACGCAGTATTTT.

Only a few counts were recorded for this clonotype. J is TRBJ1-5 and V is TRBV6-1, with 7 bases lining up with TRBD1. The CDR3 is 14 amino acids. Unmatched junction bases numbered 5, after V lost 5 bases and J lost 4 bases. The germline CDR1 and CDR2 sequences are MNHNS and SASEGT. The CDR3 sequence: CASSQRDRNQPQHF. The CDR3 nucleotides read TGTGCCAGCAGTCAACGGGACAGAAATCAGCCCCAGCATTTT.

This chain connects TRBV28 to TRBJ1-5; TRBD1 matches 7 bases. The CDR3 totals 15 residues. Germline assignment: CDR1 MDHEN and CDR2 SYDVKM. The V gene end was trimmed by 2 bases and the J gene end by 2 bases; junction bases not matched to a gene: 3. This chain's CDR3 is CASSLGGGGNQPQHF. The CDR3 nucleotides are TGTGCCAGCAGTTTAGGAGGGGGCGGCAATCAGCCCCAGCATTTT.

At least ten counts were recorded for this clonotype. The gene calls are TRBV29-1 and TRBJ1-2; D uncertain. V was clipped by 1 base and J by 2 bases, with 17 bases between them. CDR1 is SQVTM, CDR2 ANQGSEA, per germline. This CDR3 comprises 16 residues. The CDR3 DNA follows: TGCAGCGTTGAAGTTTCCAGGACCAAGGGCAACTATGGCTACACCTTC. It is translated as CSVEVSRTKGNYGYTF.

The CDR3 loop is CASGLFLQQGVHQPQHF. In DNA form, the CDR3 reads TGTGCTAGTGGTTTGTTCCTCCAACAGGGGGTCCATCAGCCCCAGCATTTT. This rearrangement joins TRBV12-5 to TRBJ1-5, with 8 bases matching TRBD1. Trimming at V came to 2 bases and at J to 5 bases, leaving 11 bases not matched to a gene. Per germline, CDR1 LGHNT and CDR2 FRNRAP. The CDR3 totals 17 residues.

Only a few counts were recorded for this clonotype. This chain links TRBV28 with TRBJ1-6, with TRBD1 matching over 8 bases. V shed 5 bases, J shed 7 bases, and the junction held 7 bases outside the gene matches. Germline CDR1 MDHEN, CDR2 SYDVKM. This CDR3 is built from 15 residues. CDR3 residues: CASSPRTGLNSPLHF. Here the CDR3 DNA reads TGTGCCAGCAGTCCCCGGACAGGGCTGAATTCACCCCTCCACTTT.

This clonotype appeared many times. V usage is TRBV6-1 and J usage is TRBJ1-5; 7 positions match TRBD1. The germline V gene has CDR1 MNHNS and CDR2 SASEGT. This CDR3 has 16 residues. The J segment lost 2 bases and the V segment lost 4 bases, leaving 8 bases of the junction unmatched. This chain's CDR3 is CASSVIGGAGNQPQHF. For the CDR3, the DNA is TGTGCCAGCAGTGTCATAGGGGGCGCCGGCAATCAGCCCCAGCATTTT.